The T cell receptor (beta chain) under discussion was sequenced for a study of beta chain features in type 1 diabetes. Turning to the study itself: What patients shared with healthy donors was a similar profile of age, gender and cell yields. Findings of the study overall: Diminished insertions and augmented deletions at VDJ junctions characterized type 1 diabetes patients.

TCRB transcripts that were expressed got sequenced, as all of the isolated RNA had been reverse transcribed. Sequenced by immunoSEQ multiplex PCR; TCRdb stores in-frame clones only, minus some. The table has about half a million clones, about an eighth seen once. Sorting of CD4+ naive, central memory, regulatory and stem cell-like memory cells was performed via CD45RO/CCR7/CD25/CD127/CD95/CD27. Every sorted population was more than 98% pure. Germline V gene lookup returns CDR1 MRHNA and CDR2 SNTAGT. This CDR3 spans 15 amino acids. The junction had 5 bases not matched to a gene; V was cut back by 3 bases and J by 0 bases. This clone was counted a few times. Its antigen remains unknown.

The receptor was isolated from a woman aged 18 to 35 in good health. Source material: naive CD4+ T cells from blood. The chain links TRBV6-4 to TRBJ2-7, with 7 positions matching TRBD1. CDR3 sequence reads: CASSEWAGGSYEQYF. In nucleotides, the CDR3 is TGTGCCAGCAGTGAATGGGCAGGGGGCTCCTACGAGCAGTACTTC.